The text below deals with one T cell receptor beta chain. This specimen belongs to a study of CD8 T cells in Susac syndrome. After extraction with the RNeasy kit, roughly 0.5 to 1 ug of the RNA was reverse transcribed using random hexamers. TCRdb passed the immunoSEQ multiplex PCR reads through MiXCR, listing each CDR3 protein once. Here the sample spans about 66,000 distinct CDR3 sequences, approximately 93% being singletons. CD8+ and CD4+ blood T cells underwent TCR beta sequencing. TEMRA cells were enriched by FACS, and CD4+ and CD8+ T cells were negatively isolated. The V gene end was trimmed by 4 bases and the J gene end by 3 bases; junction bases not matched to a gene: 9. In germline, CDR1 is SQVTM, CDR2 ANQGSEA. This CDR3 comprises 15 residues.

Sequencing input: CD8+ T cells from PBMCs. This receptor was identified in a human donor with multiple sclerosis. The gene calls are TRBV29-1 and TRBJ2-3; 8 bases fit TRBD1. The CDR3 is CSVAETGGRTDTQYF. The CDR3 DNA reads TGCAGCGTTGCGGAAACAGGGGGTCGAACAGATACGCAGTATTTT.